This is a list of T cell receptor beta chains from one sample in a study of cytomegalovirus exposure and HLA in healthy donors. Profiled with immunoSEQ multiplex PCR; TCRdb holds only in-frame clones, not every one. The sample has around 130,000 clones, roughly 77% seen once; the top ten hold approximately 1.8%. The sample was PBMCs. These receptor sequences come from a woman aged 30 to 39 in good health and CMV-seronegative. The CDR3 runs from the conserved cysteine through the conserved F or W. Fields, in order: D gene, J gene, clone size, V gene, CDR3 DNA, CDR3 protein. The D gene is left open where the match is weak. Rows give clone size only sometimes, using once, few, many, or a class for an expanded clone.

D: NA; J: TRBJ1-6; size: NA; V: TRBV2; DNA: TGTGCCAGCAGTGAAATGGGCAATTCACCCCTCCACTTT; CDR3: CASSEMGNSPLHF
D: TRBD2; J: TRBJ2-3; size: NA; V: TRBV2; DNA: TGTGCCAGCAGGGACGGGACTACAAGCACAGATACGCAGTATTTT; CDR3: CASRDGTTSTDTQYF
D: NA; J: TRBJ2-3; size: NA; V: TRBV7-9; DNA: TGTGCCAGCAGCACAACCGATGGGCTAAGCACAGATACGCAGTATTTT; CDR3: CASSTTDGLSTDTQYF
D: NA; J: TRBJ1-5; size: NA; V: TRBV28; DNA: TGTGCCACAAAAGGGGCTGGTGGCCGCAATCAGCCCCAGCATTTT; CDR3: CATKGAGGRNQPQHF
D: NA; J: TRBJ1-1; size: NA; V: TRBV18; DNA: TGTGCCAGCTCTCAGGGGTTGAACACTGAAGCTTTCTTT; CDR3: CASSQGLNTEAFF
D: NA; J: TRBJ2-1; size: NA; V: TRBV12-5; DNA: TGTGCTAGTGGTTTGGCAGAAGGCGGTGAGCAGTTCTTC; CDR3: CASGLAEGGEQFF
D: NA; J: TRBJ2-7; size: NA; V: TRBV30; DNA: TGTGCCTTTTCAGGGCTAGCCTACGAGCAGTACTTC; CDR3: CAFSGLAYEQYF
D: NA; J: TRBJ2-6; size: NA; V: TRBV19; DNA: TGTGCCAGTAGTATAGGCGGGGGCTCCTCTGGGGCCAACGTCCTGACTTTC; CDR3: CASSIGGGSSGANVLTF
D: TRBD2; J: TRBJ2-1; size: NA; V: TRBV7-6; DNA: TGTGCCAGCGGAGCGGGAGTGCCCAGCAATGAGCAGTTCTTC; CDR3: CASGAGVPSNEQFF
D: TRBD1; J: TRBJ1-1; size: NA; V: TRBV27; DNA: TGTGCCAGCAGTTTGTTCCTGGCAGGGGGCCACACTGAAGCTTTCTTT; CDR3: CASSLFLAGGHTEAFF
D: NA; J: TRBJ2-3; size: NA; V: TRBV30; DNA: TGTGCCTGGAGTGCGCGTACGCAGTATTTT; CDR3: CAWSARTQYF
D: TRBD1; J: TRBJ2-7; size: few; V: TRBV28; DNA: TGTGCCAGCAGTTTATTACAGGGGTCGGGTGAGCAGTACTTC; CDR3: CASSLLQGSGEQYF
D: NA; J: TRBJ2-7; size: few; V: TRBV29-1; DNA: TGCAGCGCGACCAGGGAAACCTACGAGCAGTACTTC; CDR3: CSATRETYEQYF
D: TRBD1; J: TRBJ2-1; size: NA; V: TRBV5-6; DNA: TGTGCCAGCAGCTCGGGACAGGGAGGACCCAATGAGCAGTTCTTC; CDR3: CASSSGQGGPNEQFF
D: TRBD1; J: TRBJ2-4; size: NA; V: TRBV5-3; DNA: TGTGCCAGAAGCTTGTTCGACAGGGGGAAATCCAAAAACATTCAGTACTTC; CDR3: CARSLFDRGKSKNIQYF
D: NA; J: TRBJ2-4; size: few; V: TRBV2; DNA: TGTGCCTGGGGGCCCCAACTAGCCAAAAACATTCAGTACTTC; CDR3: CAWGPQLAKNIQYF
D: NA; J: TRBJ1-1; size: NA; V: TRBV7-2; DNA: TGTGCCAGCAGCCTGTGGGGGCTCGCTGAAGCTTTCTTT; CDR3: CASSLWGLAEAFF
D: NA; J: TRBJ1-1; size: NA; V: TRBV6-6; DNA: TGTGCCAGCAGTTACCAGGGGATGAACACTGAAGCTTTCTTT; CDR3: CASSYQGMNTEAFF
D: TRBD2; J: TRBJ2-1; size: NA; V: TRBV10-3; DNA: TGTGCCATCAGTACTAATAGCGGGGGTTCCTACAATGAGCAGTTCTTC; CDR3: CAISTNSGGSYNEQFF
D: TRBD1; J: TRBJ1-2; size: NA; V: TRBV10-3; DNA: TGTGCCATCAGGGGGGACAGTCGCTATGGCTACACCTTC; CDR3: CAIRGDSRYGYTF
D: TRBD1; J: TRBJ1-2; size: NA; V: TRBV6-5; DNA: TGTGCCAGCAGTTACTCAACAGGGGGTAACTATGGCTACACCTTC; CDR3: CASSYSTGGNYGYTF
D: NA; J: TRBJ1-3; size: NA; V: TRBV27; DNA: TGTGCCAGCAGTTTTTCGGGGGGCTTGGGAAACACCATATATTTT; CDR3: CASSFSGGLGNTIYF